A selection of T cell receptor beta chains follows, all from one sample in a study of molecular identifiers for immune sequencing clone quantification. In TCRdb, the PCR reads were re-called with MiXCR into one record per CDR3 protein. The sample records 65,000 to 70,000 distinct CDR3 sequences, about a sixth being singletons. The sample consisted of naive CD8+ T cells from blood, with Jurkat cell RNA spiked in. The receptors derive from a human donor in good health. Some libraries in this study had Jurkat cell RNA spiked in. The CDR3 runs from the conserved cysteine through the conserved F or W. A D gene is named only where the DNA matches it firmly. Clone size is given for some rows only: seen once, a few or many times, or a class if the clone is expanded.

size	J	D	V	DNA	CDR3
few	TRBJ2-1	.	TRBV12-3/TRBV12-4	TGTGCCAGCACCTGGGTGCAGGGTTACAATGAGCAGTTCTTC	CASTWVQGYNEQFF
many	TRBJ2-7	.	TRBV28	TGTGCCAGCAGTTGGAGTAAGGCGGCAGGGGCTCACGAGCAGTACTTC	CASSWSKAAGAHEQYF
few	TRBJ2-7	TRBD2	TRBV9	TGTGCCAGCAGCGTAGCGGGAGGACGGTACGAGCAGTACTTC	CASSVAGGRYEQYF
many	TRBJ2-4	.	TRBV28	TGTGCCAGCAGTATAGGAACCAAAAACATTCAGTACTTC	CASSIGTKNIQYF
many	TRBJ2-5	TRBD2	TRBV7-8	TGTGCCAGCAGCCATCCATCCCTACTAGCGGGAGAAGAGACCCAGTACTTC	CASSHPSLLAGEETQYF
many	TRBJ1-2	.	TRBV4-1	TGCGCCAGCAGCCAAGAAAACAGCGCTAACTATGGCTACACCTTC	CASSQENSANYGYTF
many	TRBJ2-2	TRBD2	TRBV27	TGTGCCAGCAGTTTGGTGACTAGCGGTTCCGGGGAGCTGTTTTTT	CASSLVTSGSGELFF
few	TRBJ2-1	TRBD2	TRBV12-3/TRBV12-4	TGTGCCAGCACTCAACCCCGGCTAGCGGGGACCAATGAGCAGTTCTTC	CASTQPRLAGTNEQFF
many	TRBJ2-1	TRBD2	TRBV10-1	TGCGCCAGCAGTGAGTCGTTTTTGACTAGCGGGATCAGGCCGTACAATGAGCAGTTCTTC	CASSESFLTSGIRPYNEQFF
many	TRBJ2-3	TRBD2	TRBV25-1	TGTGCCAGCAGTCCCTTCCGACTAGCGGGAATCACAGATACGCAGTATTTT	CASSPFRLAGITDTQYF
many	TRBJ2-3	TRBD2	TRBV27	TGTGCCAGCACCGGCGGGACTAGCGGGATTCCAGGCACAGATACGCAGTATTTT	CASTGGTSGIPGTDTQYF
many	TRBJ2-7	TRBD1	TRBV7-2	TGTGCCAGCAGCCTAACCCGGGACAGGGGCCACGAGCAGTACTTC	CASSLTRDRGHEQYF
many	TRBJ2-2	.	TRBV27	TGTGCCAGCAGTTTCACTGGACCCAGTCGGCCCGGGGAGCTGTTTTTT	CASSFTGPSRPGELFF
many	TRBJ2-7	.	TRBV11-2	TGTGCCAGCAGCTTCTTTAGCGGTCCAAGCTACGAGCAGTACTTC	CASSFFSGPSYEQYF
.	TRBJ2-1	.	TRBV12-3/TRBV12-4	TGTGCCAGCCCAGATTCGGGGCCCCACAATGAGCAGTTCTTC	CASPDSGPHNEQFF
.	TRBJ2-1	.	TRBV9	TGTGCCAGCAGCGTAGTTCCTAGCGACAATGAGCAGTTCTTC	CASSVVPSDNEQFF
many	TRBJ2-1	TRBD2	TRBV20-1	TGCAGTGCTAGCGGGCCCCCGGGACTAGCGCATCCCAATGAGCAGTTCTTC	CSASGPPGLAHPNEQFF
many	TRBJ2-7	.	TRBV19	TGTGCCAGTAGCACCGGGACCCTCACCTACGAGCAGTACTTC	CASSTGTLTYEQYF
.	TRBJ2-7	TRBD2	TRBV12-3/TRBV12-4	TGTGCCAGCAAGGGCCCCGGCCTAGCGGGGGATTACGAGCAGTACTTC	CASKGPGLAGDYEQYF
many	TRBJ2-1	.	TRBV11-2	TGTGCCAGCAGCTTGGGGGGCAGGGGCATATACAATGAGCAGTTCTTC	CASSLGGRGIYNEQFF
many	TRBJ2-6	.	TRBV11-3	TGTGCCAGCAGCTTTTATACAGGGGCCAACGTCCTGACTTTC	CASSFYTGANVLTF
many	TRBJ2-7	TRBD2	TRBV27	TGTGCCAGCAGTTTATCCGGACTAGCGGGAGTGTACGAGCAGTACTTC	CASSLSGLAGVYEQYF
.	TRBJ2-7	.	TRBV20-1	TGCAGTGCTAGAGACCTCGGACAGTCCTACGAGCAGTACTTC	CSARDLGQSYEQYF
few	TRBJ1-4	.	TRBV19	TGTGCCAATAGTATTTTGGGCCAGCCGTTTAATGAAAAACTGTTTTTT	CANSILGQPFNEKLFF
many	TRBJ2-3	TRBD2	TRBV5-6	TGTGCCAGCAGCTTGGGGGCTAGCGGGAGGTCAGATACGCAGTATTTT	CASSLGASGRSDTQYF
many	TRBJ2-7	TRBD1	TRBV10-2	TGCGCCAGCAGCGCCGGGACAGGGTTTTATGAGCAGTACTTC	CASSAGTGFYEQYF
many	TRBJ2-3	.	TRBV28	TGTGCCAGCAGTTCCCGCATCATATACCGACAGAGCAGAAGCACAGATACGCAGTATTTT	CASSSRIIYRQSRSTDTQYF
many	TRBJ2-7	TRBD1	TRBV10-3	TGTGCCATCACCGACTCCAGACAGGGCTACGAGCAGTACTTC	CAITDSRQGYEQYF